This is a list of T cell receptor beta chains from one sample in a study of T cell responses to AZD1222 COVID-19 vaccine. Using immunoSEQ multiplex PCR, the repertoire was profiled, and TCRdb retains in-frame clones only, with some absent. The sample carries some 120,000 clones, almost 95% recorded once. The sequencing here drew on peripheral blood, taken 28 days after the second AZD1222 dose. These receptors all come from an adult who received the AZD1222 COVID-19 vaccine. The CDR3 runs from the conserved cysteine through the conserved F or W. The order of the fields is J gene, clone size, V gene, D gene, CDR3 protein, CDR3 DNA. D genes are given only for firm matches. The listing skips clone size in some rows; elsewhere it reads once, few, many or a size class.

j_gene: TRBJ2-1; abundance: .; v_gene: TRBV6-5; d_gene: .; CDR3aa: CASSYVGPNSYNEQFF; CDR3nt: TGTGCCAGCAGTTACGTTGGCCCAAACTCCTACAATGAGCAGTTCTTC
j_gene: TRBJ2-7; abundance: .; v_gene: TRBV10-2; d_gene: TRBD2; CDR3aa: CASRGSGAPYEQYF; CDR3nt: TGCGCCAGCCGGGGTAGCGGGGCCCCCTACGAGCAGTACTTC
j_gene: TRBJ2-1; abundance: .; v_gene: TRBV30; d_gene: .; CDR3aa: CALAHISYNEQFF; CDR3nt: TGTGCCTTAGCTCACATCTCCTACAATGAGCAGTTCTTC
j_gene: TRBJ1-1; abundance: .; v_gene: TRBV4-2; d_gene: .; CDR3aa: CASSQRGWIEAFF; CDR3nt: TGTGCCAGCAGCCAAAGAGGTTGGATTGAAGCTTTCTTT
j_gene: TRBJ2-1; abundance: .; v_gene: TRBV7-3; d_gene: TRBD2; CDR3aa: CASRSGSGYEQFF; CDR3nt: TGTGCCAGCAGGAGCGGGAGCGGATATGAGCAGTTCTTC
j_gene: TRBJ2-1; abundance: .; v_gene: TRBV11-2; d_gene: .; CDR3aa: CASSGGRAFGEQFF; CDR3nt: TGTGCCAGCAGTGGAGGTAGGGCCTTCGGTGAGCAGTTCTTC
j_gene: TRBJ2-7; abundance: .; v_gene: TRBV28; d_gene: TRBD2; CDR3aa: CASSLVSGTEQYF; CDR3nt: TGTGCCAGCAGTTTAGTTAGCGGGACCGAGCAGTACTTC
j_gene: TRBJ2-1; abundance: .; v_gene: TRBV3-1/TRBV3-2; d_gene: .; CDR3aa: CASSQDNVFSYNEQFF; CDR3nt: TGTGCCAGCAGCCAAGATAACGTGTTCTCCTACAATGAGCAGTTCTTC
j_gene: TRBJ2-3; abundance: once; v_gene: TRBV2; d_gene: .; CDR3aa: CASGQDTQYF; CDR3nt: TGTGCCAGCGGCCAGGATACGCAGTATTTT
j_gene: TRBJ2-3; abundance: once; v_gene: TRBV9; d_gene: TRBD2; CDR3aa: CASSVVGSGSPTDTQYF; CDR3nt: TGTGCCAGCAGCGTAGTAGGTAGCGGGAGTCCCACAGATACGCAGTATTTT
j_gene: TRBJ1-3; abundance: .; v_gene: TRBV7-9; d_gene: .; CDR3aa: CASSLMRISGNTIYF; CDR3nt: TGTGCCAGCAGCTTAATGCGGATCTCTGGAAACACCATATATTTT
j_gene: TRBJ2-3; abundance: .; v_gene: TRBV20-1; d_gene: .; CDR3aa: CSASVSTDTQYF; CDR3nt: TGCAGTGCTAGTGTCAGCACAGATACGCAGTATTTT
j_gene: TRBJ1-5; abundance: .; v_gene: TRBV19; d_gene: .; CDR3aa: CASSRGQLNQPQHF; CDR3nt: TGTGCCAGTAGCCGGGGACAACTCAATCAGCCCCAGCATTTT
j_gene: TRBJ2-1; abundance: .; v_gene: TRBV2; d_gene: TRBD2; CDR3aa: CASSPGEAGVYNEQFF; CDR3nt: TGTGCCAGCAGCCCCGGGGAAGCGGGAGTTTACAATGAGCAGTTCTTC
j_gene: TRBJ2-1; abundance: .; v_gene: TRBV2; d_gene: TRBD1; CDR3aa: CASSRQGPYNEQFF; CDR3nt: TGTGCCAGCAGCCGACAGGGCCCCTACAATGAGCAGTTCTTC
j_gene: TRBJ1-5; abundance: once; v_gene: TRBV10-2; d_gene: .; CDR3aa: CASRDHTTGGNQPQHF; CDR3nt: TGCGCCAGCAGAGATCATACCACCGGGGGCAATCAGCCCCAGCATTTT
j_gene: TRBJ2-1; abundance: .; v_gene: TRBV2; d_gene: .; CDR3aa: CASSPGTEQFF; CDR3nt: TGTGCCAGCAGCCCGGGGACTGAGCAGTTCTTC
j_gene: TRBJ2-7; abundance: .; v_gene: TRBV9; d_gene: .; CDR3aa: CASSARQDSYEQYF; CDR3nt: TGTGCCAGCAGCGCCCGACAGGACTCCTACGAGCAGTACTTC
j_gene: TRBJ2-7; abundance: .; v_gene: TRBV6-6; d_gene: TRBD1; CDR3aa: CASSTRDRSYEQYF; CDR3nt: TGTGCCAGCAGTACCCGGGACAGATCCTACGAGCAGTACTTC
j_gene: TRBJ1-1; abundance: .; v_gene: TRBV9; d_gene: .; CDR3aa: CASSVVRGTAEAFF; CDR3nt: TGTGCCAGCAGCGTAGTACGGGGGACCGCTGAAGCTTTCTTT
j_gene: TRBJ1-4; abundance: .; v_gene: TRBV29-1; d_gene: TRBD1; CDR3aa: CSVGRTGINEKLFF; CDR3nt: TGCAGCGTTGGCCGGACAGGGATAAACGAAAAACTGTTTTTT
j_gene: TRBJ2-3; abundance: .; v_gene: TRBV27; d_gene: TRBD2; CDR3aa: CASSLQRGYTDTQYF; CDR3nt: TGTGCCAGCAGTTTACAGCGGGGCTACACAGATACGCAGTATTTT
j_gene: TRBJ1-2; abundance: .; v_gene: TRBV4-2; d_gene: TRBD1; CDR3aa: CASSQVDRVDYGYTF; CDR3nt: TGTGCCAGCAGCCAAGTCGACAGGGTGGACTATGGCTACACCTTC
j_gene: TRBJ2-7; abundance: once; v_gene: TRBV11-2; d_gene: TRBD1; CDR3aa: CASSLDPTGRTYEQYF; CDR3nt: TGTGCCAGCAGCTTAGATCCGACAGGGCGGACCTACGAGCAGTACTTC
j_gene: TRBJ2-3; abundance: .; v_gene: TRBV28; d_gene: TRBD1; CDR3aa: CASSGKGTGEADTQYF; CDR3nt: TGTGCCAGCAGTGGAAAGGGGACAGGGGAGGCAGATACGCAGTATTTT
j_gene: TRBJ1-2; abundance: .; v_gene: TRBV19; d_gene: .; CDR3aa: CASSSFIGGFYGYTF; CDR3nt: TGTGCCAGTAGTTCCTTCATTGGGGGTTTCTATGGCTACACCTTC
j_gene: TRBJ1-1; abundance: .; v_gene: TRBV14; d_gene: .; CDR3aa: CASSQNTEAFF; CDR3nt: TGTGCCAGCAGCCAGAACACTGAAGCTTTCTTT